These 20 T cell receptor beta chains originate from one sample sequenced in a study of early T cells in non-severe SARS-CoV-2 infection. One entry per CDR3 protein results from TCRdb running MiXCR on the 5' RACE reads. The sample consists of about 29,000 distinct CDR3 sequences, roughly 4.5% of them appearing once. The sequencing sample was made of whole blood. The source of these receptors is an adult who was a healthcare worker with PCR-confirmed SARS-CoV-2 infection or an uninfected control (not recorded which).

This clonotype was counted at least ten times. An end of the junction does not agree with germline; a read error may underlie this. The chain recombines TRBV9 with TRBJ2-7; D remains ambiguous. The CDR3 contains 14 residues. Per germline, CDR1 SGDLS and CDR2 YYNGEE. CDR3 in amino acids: CASSVATTSNEQYF. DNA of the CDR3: TGTGCCAGCAGCGTAGCCACCACCTCCAACGAGCAGTACTTC.

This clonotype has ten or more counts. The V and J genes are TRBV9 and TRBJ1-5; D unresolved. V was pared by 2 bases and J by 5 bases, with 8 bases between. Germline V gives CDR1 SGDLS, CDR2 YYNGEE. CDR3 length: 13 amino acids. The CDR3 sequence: CASSVDGDQPQHF. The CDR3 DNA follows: TGTGCCAGCAGCGTCGATGGGGATCAGCCCCAGCATTTT.

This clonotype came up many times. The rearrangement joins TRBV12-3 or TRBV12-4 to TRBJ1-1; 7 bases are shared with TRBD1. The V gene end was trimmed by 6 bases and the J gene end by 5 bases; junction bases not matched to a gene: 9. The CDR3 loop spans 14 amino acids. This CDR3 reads CASRSQDRLTEAFF. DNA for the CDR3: TGTGCCAGCAGATCCCAGGACAGGCTTACTGAAGCTTTCTTT.

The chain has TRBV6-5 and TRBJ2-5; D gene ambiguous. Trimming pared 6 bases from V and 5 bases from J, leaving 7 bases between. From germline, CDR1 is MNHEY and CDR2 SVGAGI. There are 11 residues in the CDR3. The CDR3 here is CASSSGETQYF. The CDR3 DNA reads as TGTGCCAGCAGCTCCGGGGAGACCCAGTACTTC.

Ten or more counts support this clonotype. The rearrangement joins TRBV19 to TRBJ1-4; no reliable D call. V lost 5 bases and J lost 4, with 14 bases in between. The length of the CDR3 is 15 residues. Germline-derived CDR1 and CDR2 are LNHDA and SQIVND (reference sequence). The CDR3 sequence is CASSPLTSGNEKLFF. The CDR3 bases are TGTGCCAGTAGTCCCCTGACATCGGGTAATGAAAAACTGTTTTTT.

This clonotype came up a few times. CDR3 sequence reads: CASSLKDGPAGGIYNEQFF. The DNA of the CDR3 is TGTGCCAGCAGCCTAAAAGATGGGCCAGCGGGAGGGATCTACAATGAGCAGTTCTTC. The rearrangement links TRBV3-2 to TRBJ2-1; TRBD2 is the table's D call, not checked against the DNA. TRBV3-2 is described as a pseudogene. The CDR3 has 19 residues.

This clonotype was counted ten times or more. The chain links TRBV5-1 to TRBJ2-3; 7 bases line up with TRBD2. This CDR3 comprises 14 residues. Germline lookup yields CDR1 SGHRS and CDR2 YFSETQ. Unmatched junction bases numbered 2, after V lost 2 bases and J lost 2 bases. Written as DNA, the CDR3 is TGCGCCAGCAGCTTCGCGGGAGCCACAGATACGCAGTATTTT. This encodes CASSFAGATDTQYF. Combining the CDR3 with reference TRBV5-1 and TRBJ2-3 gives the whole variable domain KAGVTQTPRYLIKTRGQQVTLSCSPISGHRSVSWYQQTPGQGLQFLFEYFSETQRNKGNFPGRFSGRQFSNSRSEMNVSTLELGDSALYLCASSFAGATDTQYFGPGTRLTVL.

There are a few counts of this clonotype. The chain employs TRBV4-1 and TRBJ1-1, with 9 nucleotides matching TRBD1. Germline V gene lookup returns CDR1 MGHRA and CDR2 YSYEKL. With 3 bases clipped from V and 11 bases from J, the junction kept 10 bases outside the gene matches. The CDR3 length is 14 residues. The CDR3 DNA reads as TGCGCCAGCAGCCATTCCACAGGGGGCATTGAGGCTTTCTTT. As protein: CASSHSTGGIEAFF.

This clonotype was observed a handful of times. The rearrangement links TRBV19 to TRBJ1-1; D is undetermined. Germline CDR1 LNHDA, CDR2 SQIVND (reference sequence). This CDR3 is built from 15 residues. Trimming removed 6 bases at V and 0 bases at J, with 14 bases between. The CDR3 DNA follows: TGTGCCAGTAGGCCTCGGACGGATATGAACACTGAAGCTTTCTTT. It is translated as CASRPRTDMNTEAFF.

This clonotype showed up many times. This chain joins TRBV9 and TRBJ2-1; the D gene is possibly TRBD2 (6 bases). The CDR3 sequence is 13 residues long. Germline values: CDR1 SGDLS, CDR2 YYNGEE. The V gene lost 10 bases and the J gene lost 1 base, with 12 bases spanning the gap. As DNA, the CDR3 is TGTGCCGGCGGGAAGTTGTCCTACAATGAGCAGTTCTTC. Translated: CAGGKLSYNEQFF.

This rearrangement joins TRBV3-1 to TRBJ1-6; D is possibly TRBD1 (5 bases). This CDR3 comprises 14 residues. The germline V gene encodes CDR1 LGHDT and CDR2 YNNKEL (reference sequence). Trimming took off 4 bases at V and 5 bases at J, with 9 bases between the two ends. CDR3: CASSPGLNNSPLHF. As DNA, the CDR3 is TGTGCCAGCAGCCCGGGACTGAATAATTCACCCCTCCACTTT. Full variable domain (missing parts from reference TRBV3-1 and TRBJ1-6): DTAVSQTPKYLVTQMGNDKSIKCEQNLGHDTMYWYKQDSKKFLKIMFSYNNKELIINETVPNRFSPKSPDKAHLNLHINSLELGDSAVYFCASSPGLNNSPLHFGNGTRLTVT.

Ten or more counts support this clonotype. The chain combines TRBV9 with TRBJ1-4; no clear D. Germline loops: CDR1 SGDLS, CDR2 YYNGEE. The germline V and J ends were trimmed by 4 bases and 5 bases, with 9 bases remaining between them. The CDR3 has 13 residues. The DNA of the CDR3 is TGTGCCAGCAGCCCCACAGAGAATGAAAAACTGTTTTTT. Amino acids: CASSPTENEKLFF.

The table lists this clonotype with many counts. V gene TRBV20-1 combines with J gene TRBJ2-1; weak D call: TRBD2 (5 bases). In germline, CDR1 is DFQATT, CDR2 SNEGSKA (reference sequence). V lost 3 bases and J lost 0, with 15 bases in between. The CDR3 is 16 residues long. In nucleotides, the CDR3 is TGCAGTGCTAGGGACTCCTCCTCGAGCTCCTACAATGAGCAGTTCTTC. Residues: CSARDSSSSSYNEQFF.

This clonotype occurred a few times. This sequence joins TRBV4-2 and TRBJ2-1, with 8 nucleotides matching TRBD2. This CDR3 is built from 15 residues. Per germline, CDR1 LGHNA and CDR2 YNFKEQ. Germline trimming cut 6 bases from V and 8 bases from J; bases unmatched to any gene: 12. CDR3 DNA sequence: TGTGCCAGCAGAGGGCGGGAGGCCCATTTGGATGAGCAGTTCTTC. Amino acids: CASRGREAHLDEQFF.

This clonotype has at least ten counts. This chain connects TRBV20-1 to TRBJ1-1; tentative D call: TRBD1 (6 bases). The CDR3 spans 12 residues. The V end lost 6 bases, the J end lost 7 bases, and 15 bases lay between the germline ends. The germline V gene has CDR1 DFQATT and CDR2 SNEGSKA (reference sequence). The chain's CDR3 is CSAFTGTGEAFF. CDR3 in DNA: TGCAGTGCCTTCACAGGGACCGGTGAAGCTTTCTTT.

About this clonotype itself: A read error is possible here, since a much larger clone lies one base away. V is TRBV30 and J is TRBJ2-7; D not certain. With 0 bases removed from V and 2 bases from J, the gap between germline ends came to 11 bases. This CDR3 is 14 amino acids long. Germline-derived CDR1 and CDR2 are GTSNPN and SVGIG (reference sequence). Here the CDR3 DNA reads TGTGCCTGGAGTGTACGTAGTCCTCCCTACGAGCAGTACTTC. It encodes CAWSVRSPPYEQYF.

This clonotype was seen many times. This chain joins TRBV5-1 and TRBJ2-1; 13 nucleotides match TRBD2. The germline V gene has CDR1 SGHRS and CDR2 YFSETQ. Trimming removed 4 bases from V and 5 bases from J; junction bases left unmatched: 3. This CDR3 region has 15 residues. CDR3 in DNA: TGCGCCAGCAGCAAACTAGCGGGAGGGCACAATGAGCAGTTCTTC. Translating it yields CASSKLAGGHNEQFF.

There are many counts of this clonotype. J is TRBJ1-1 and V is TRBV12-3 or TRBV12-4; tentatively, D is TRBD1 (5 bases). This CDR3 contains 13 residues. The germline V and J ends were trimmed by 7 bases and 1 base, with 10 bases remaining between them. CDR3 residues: CASKWGPNTEAFF. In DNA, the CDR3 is TGTGCCAGCAAATGGGGCCCGAACACTGAAGCTTTCTTT.

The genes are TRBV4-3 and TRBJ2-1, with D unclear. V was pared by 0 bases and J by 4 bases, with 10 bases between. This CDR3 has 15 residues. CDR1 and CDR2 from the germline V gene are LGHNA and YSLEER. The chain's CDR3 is CASSQERLIYNEQFF. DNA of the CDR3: TGCGCCAGCAGCCAAGAACGACTGATATACAATGAGCAGTTCTTC.

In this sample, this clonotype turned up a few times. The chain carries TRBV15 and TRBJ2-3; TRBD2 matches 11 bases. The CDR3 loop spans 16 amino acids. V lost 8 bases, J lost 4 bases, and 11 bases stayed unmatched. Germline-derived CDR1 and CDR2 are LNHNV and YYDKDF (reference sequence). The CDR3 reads CATASGRPFSPDTQYF. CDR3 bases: TGTGCCACCGCTAGCGGGAGGCCCTTCAGCCCAGATACGCAGTATTTT.